This TCR beta chain was recovered during a study of T-cell reconstitution after alpha-beta-depleted transplantation in children. The table lists this clonotype with many counts. Its antigen is undetermined. Study-level points and caveats: Recipient T cells and thymic progenitors that survived gave rise to the high TCRbeta diversity observed at day 60 in some patients. Several hundred expanded graft clones reportedly supplied alpha-beta T cells about two months after transplant. T-cell counts and diversity were attributed mostly to newly produced T cells one year after transplant.

Preparing the TCRbeta library involved the use of unique molecular identifiers. MiXCR, applied by TCRdb to the PCR reads, yields one record per CDR3 protein. The sample yields 450,000 to 550,000 distinct CDR3 sequences, around 10% seen once. The CDR3 is 15 residues long. Trimming took 3 bases from V and 5 from J, leaving 17 bases between them. The TCR comes from a female patient between 2 and 15 years old who had a stem cell transplant for aplastic anemia, so the T cells may come from the graft donor. The rearrangement uses TRBV12-3 or TRBV12-4 and TRBJ2-7, with D possibly TRBD1 on 5 matching bases. Sequences were derived from PBMCs, mostly from graft donor cells, sampled 180 days after TCRalphabeta/CD19-depleted stem cell transplant. The CDR3 sequence is CASSFLGQGRNEQYF. The CDR3 bases are TGTGCCAGCAGTTTCCTAGGGCAGGGCCGAAACGAGCAGTACTTC.